The clone carrying this T cell receptor (beta chain) has just a few counts. Antigen unknown. Per germline, CDR1 DFQATT and CDR2 SNEGSKA (reference sequence). V shed 6 bases and J shed 1 base, with 13 bases lying between them. The CDR3 spans 13 residues. The data are from a study of CD8 T cells in ankylosing spondylitis. Study observations and caveats: A motif in TCR beta, a set of several highly homologous variants, appeared characteristic of ankylosing spondylitis blood.

5'-RACE, quantitative and with molecular barcodes, yielded the TCR beta libraries. TCRdb called the 5' RACE reads again in MiXCR, with one record for every CDR3 protein. The table includes about 390,000 distinct CDR3 sequences, about a fifth detected once. Sequencing was performed on blood, either unsorted or a sorted T cell fraction (not recorded which). This chain links TRBV20-1 with TRBJ2-7, with D possibly being TRBD1 (5 bases). The sequence was obtained from a male donor with ankylosing spondylitis. The CDR3 DNA follows: TGCAGTGCCCTCAGACAGACTTCCTACGAGCAGTACTTC. Protein product: CSALRQTSYEQYF.